One and the same sample provided the 28 T cell receptor beta chains below, sequenced in a study of blood T cells in healthy people across ages. A second PCR of about 7 to 12 cycles used a sample-barcoded 5' primer and a J-beta primer mix. TCRdb redid the calling of the 5' RACE reads with MiXCR, one entry per CDR3 protein. The sample has about a million distinct CDR3 sequences, around 48% seen once. The sample was blood. The source is a man aged 25 to 40 in good health.

The CDR3 DNA sequence: TGCGCCAGCAGCCAAGAACCGGGACTAGCGTCACCTGGGTACTTC. Translated, it gives CASSQEPGLASPGYF. The rearrangement links TRBV4-1 to TRBJ2-7, with TRBD2 identical over 10 bases. Germline V gives CDR1 MGHRA, CDR2 YSYEKL. V was pared by 0 bases and J by 12 bases, with 11 bases of the junction left unmatched. CDR3 length: 15 amino acids.

This clonotype showed up just a few times. The chain carries TRBV4-2 and TRBJ1-1, with D perhaps matching TRBD1 (5 bases). The CDR3 loop spans 15 amino acids. Germline V gives CDR1 LGHNA, CDR2 YNFKEQ. V lost 4 bases, J lost 1 base, and 13 bases lay in between. Written as DNA, the CDR3 is TGTGCCAGCAGCCTTATTGGGACGGGGAACACTGAAGCTTTCTTT. This gives the protein CASSLIGTGNTEAFF.

The chain links TRBV18 to TRBJ1-1, with D unclear. Per germline, CDR1 KGHSH and CDR2 LQKENI. The CDR3 sequence is 15 residues long. Trimming shortened V by 0 bases and J by 2 bases, and 10 bases separated the two germline ends. The CDR3 protein is CASSPPVRTNTEAFF. DNA of the CDR3: TGTGCCAGCTCACCACCGGTCAGAACCAACACTGAAGCTTTCTTT.

CDR3 nucleotide sequence: TGTGCCAGCAGTGAAAAGAAGAGCCAAGAGACCCAGTACTTC. Translation gives CASSEKKSQETQYF. The chain carries TRBV25-1 and TRBJ2-5; D remains unclear. This CDR3 region has 14 residues. CDR1 and CDR2 (germline): MGHDK, SYGVNS. Trimming removed 2 bases at V and 1 base at J, with 8 bases between. Variable domain in full (rest from reference TRBV25-1 and TRBJ2-5): EADIYQTPRYLVIGTGKKITLECSQTMGHDKMYWYQQDPGMELHLIHYSYGVNSTEKGDLSSESTVSRIRTEHFPLTLESARPSHTSQYLCASSEKKSQETQYFGPGTRLLVL.

The genes are TRBV21-1 and TRBJ2-1; TRBD1 is taken as the D call from the table, unchecked against the DNA. TRBV21-1 is a listed pseudogene. The CDR3 extends over 14 amino acids. CDR3 DNA sequence: TGTGCCAGCAGCAAAGGGGGGTCGGACAATGAGCAGTTCTTC. Its protein is CASSKGGSDNEQFF.

The V call is TRBV29-1, the J call TRBJ2-5; 9 nucleotides align to TRBD2. Germline loops: CDR1 SQVTM, CDR2 ANQGSEA. This CDR3 spans 13 amino acids. The V gene end was trimmed by 3 bases and the J gene end by 11 bases; junction bases not matched to a gene: 10. CDR3 protein: CSVDPSGVGEQYF. In DNA form, the CDR3 reads TGCAGCGTTGACCCTAGCGGGGTGGGGGAGCAGTACTTC.

The chain combines TRBV12-3 or TRBV12-4 with TRBJ2-1, with TRBD2 identical over 11 bases. CDR3 length: 17 residues. J lost 0 bases, V lost 10 bases, and 11 bases had no gene match. CDR3 loop: CATRGRLAGSSYNEQFF. CDR3 sequence (DNA): TGTGCCACCCGAGGGAGACTAGCGGGGAGCTCCTACAATGAGCAGTTCTTC.

Worth noting for this clonotype: Given a much more abundant clone one base away, this may be a read error. In DNA form, the CDR3 reads TGTGCCAGCAGCCCGGGGCGGGGACAGGGAAGGGTTCAGTACTTC. Translating gives CASSPGRGQGRVQYF. This rearrangement joins TRBV5-4 to TRBJ2-5, with 9 bases that match TRBD1. The germline gives CDR1 SGHNT, CDR2 YYREEE (reference sequence). Trimming removed 4 bases from V and 11 bases from J; junction bases left unmatched: 15. This CDR3 is built from 15 residues. The full variable domain, rest sourced from reference TRBV5-4 and TRBJ2-5, is ETGVTQSPTHLIKTRGQQVTLRCSSQSGHNTVSWYQQALGQGPQFIFQYYREEENGRGNFPPRFSGLQFPNYSSELNVNALELDDSALYLCASSPGRGQGRVQYFGPGTRLLVL.

The chain couples TRBV5-1 to TRBJ2-1, with D hard to call. Germline values: CDR1 SGHRS, CDR2 YFSETQ. The CDR3 totals 15 residues. V lost 0 bases and J lost 7, with 14 bases in between. CDR3 amino acids: CASSLADGRMNEQFF. CDR3 nucleotides: TGCGCCAGCAGCTTGGCCGATGGAAGAATGAATGAGCAGTTCTTC.

As regards this clonotype: It may be a read error: a sequence one base away is much more abundant. CDR3 amino acids: CASSVAEGTQYF. CDR3 nucleotides: TGTGCCAGCAGCGTAGCGGAAGGTACGCAGTATTTT. The rearrangement links TRBV9 to TRBJ2-3, with D uncertain. Looked up from germline, CDR1 is SGDLS and CDR2 is YYNGEE. The CDR3 is 12 amino acids. V lost 0 bases, J lost 8 bases, and 7 bases lay in between.

V usage is TRBV20-1 and J usage is TRBJ1-5; D is perhaps TRBD1 (5 bases). From germline, CDR1 is DFQATT and CDR2 SNEGSKA (reference sequence). The CDR3 spans 14 residues. Trimming removed 7 bases at V and 0 bases at J, with 13 bases between. Here the CDR3 DNA reads TGCAGTGGAATGGGGCAGATTAGCAATCAGCCCCAGCATTTT. This gives the protein CSGMGQISNQPQHF.

This clonotype was picked up a small number of times. This chain uses TRBV7-2 with TRBJ2-3; the match to TRBD1 covers 12 bases. CDR1 and CDR2 from the germline V gene are SGHTA and FQGNSA. This CDR3 comprises 14 residues. The junction had 1 base not matched to a gene; V was cut back by 5 bases and J by 4 bases. CDR3 nucleotide sequence: TGTGCCAGCAGCGGGACAGGGGGCTCAGATACGCAGTATTTT. Protein sequence: CASSGTGGSDTQYF.

This clonotype was counted many times. This rearrangement joins TRBV4-3 to TRBJ2-3, with 9 bases aligning to TRBD2. Trimming took 0 bases from V and 1 from J; bases not matched to a gene: 5. The germline V gene encodes CDR1 LGHNA and CDR2 YSLEER. CDR3 length equals 17 residues. The CDR3 is CASSQEGLAGGTDTQYF. CDR3 bases: TGCGCCAGCAGCCAAGAGGGTTTAGCGGGAGGCACAGATACGCAGTATTTT.

This sequence joins TRBV28 and TRBJ2-5, with 7 nucleotides matching TRBD2. TRBJ2-7 matches the DNA end more closely, so the J call is doubtful. There are 14 residues in the CDR3. Germline values: CDR1 MDHEN, CDR2 SYDVKM. The CDR3 nucleotides are TGTGCCAGCAGTTTGCAGCGCGGGGGCTACGAGCAGTACTTC. This translates into CASSLQRGGYEQYF.

This clonotype appeared a few times. The genes are TRBV6-5 and TRBJ2-3; 7 nucleotides agree with TRBD1. The V and J ends lost 6 bases and 1 base, in that order; junction bases with no gene match: 10. The CDR3 has 16 amino acids. CDR1 is MNHEY, CDR2 SVGAGI, per germline. This CDR3 reads CASSSLGGRGTDTQYF. The CDR3, as DNA: TGTGCCAGCAGCTCACTAGGGGGCCGTGGCACAGATACGCAGTATTTT.

This clonotype was seen at least ten times. The chain couples TRBV9 to TRBJ2-1, with 8 bases identical to TRBD2. With 7 bases clipped from V and 1 base from J, the junction kept 1 base outside the gene matches. This CDR3 comprises 13 residues. CDR1 is SGDLS and CDR2 is YYNGEE in the germline V gene. CDR3 bases: TGTGCCAGCGCGGGAGGTTCCTACAATGAGCAGTTCTTC. Amino acids: CASAGGSYNEQFF.

V and J are TRBV5-1 and TRBJ2-2; the match to TRBD1 covers 7 bases. Trimming cost V 1 base and J 3 bases; bases outside gene matches: 3. The CDR3 is 15 residues long. Germline CDR1 SGHRS, CDR2 YFSETQ. CDR3 loop: CASSLWTGHTGELFF. In DNA form, the CDR3 reads TGCGCCAGCAGCTTGTGGACAGGCCACACCGGGGAGCTGTTTTTT.

In this sample, this clonotype turned up a few times. The chain couples TRBV2 to TRBJ2-1, with D unclear. The V end lost 4 bases, the J end lost 4 bases, and 8 bases lay between the germline ends. Germline CDR1 SNHLY, CDR2 FYNNEI. The CDR3 consists of 13 residues. Here the CDR3 DNA reads TGTGCCAGCAGTGGGATTCAGTACAATGAGCAGTTCTTC. Protein: CASSGIQYNEQFF.

This clonotype was counted many times. The CDR3 DNA reads TGTGCCAGCAGCTTAGATGGCCAGTTAGGTACGCAGTATTTT. Translation gives CASSLDGQLGTQYF. This chain uses TRBV11-2 with TRBJ2-3; unclear D gene. V lost 0 bases and J 8 bases, leaving 12 bases between the germline ends. This CDR3 comprises 14 residues. The germline V gene has CDR1 SGHAT and CDR2 FQNNGV.

This rearrangement joins TRBV5-1 to TRBJ1-2; possible D gene TRBD1, 6 bases. The germline V gene has CDR1 SGHRS and CDR2 YFSETQ. This CDR3 spans 13 amino acids. V was cut by 4 bases and J by 4 bases, with 11 bases left in between. The CDR3 bases are TGCGCCAGCAGCCCGATGGACAGCTATGGCTACACCTTC. It encodes CASSPMDSYGYTF.

This clonotype has more than one count but fewer than ten. This rearrangement joins TRBV5-1 to TRBJ2-4; D is ambiguous. The J call may be faulty, since TRBJ2-7 better matches the DNA end. There are 13 residues in the CDR3. Germline V gives CDR1 SGHRS, CDR2 YFSETQ. The CDR3 reads CASSWEQYYEQYF. The CDR3 nucleotides are TGCGCCAGCAGCTGGGAACAGTACTACGAGCAGTACTTC.

This clonotype was seen more than once but under ten times. This chain links TRBV5-1 with TRBJ2-1; 10 bases align to TRBD2. CDR3 length: 15 amino acids. The trim removed 4 bases at V and 5 bases at J, leaving 6 bases unmatched. Germline loops: CDR1 SGHRS, CDR2 YFSETQ. CDR3 residues: CASSDSGGSHNEQFF. CDR3 in DNA: TGCGCCAGCAGCGATAGCGGGGGGTCTCACAATGAGCAGTTCTTC.

This clonotype has a handful of counts. V is TRBV27 and J is TRBJ2-3; the D gene is possibly TRBD2 (5 bases). Germline CDR1 reads MNHEY; CDR2 reads SMNVEV (reference sequence). The V end was cut by 0 bases, the J end by 3 bases, with 10 bases between. The CDR3 is made up of 15 amino acids. The CDR3 nucleotides read TGTGCCAGCAGTTTATCGAGGGTCGGAACAGATACGCAGTATTTT. Protein: CASSLSRVGTDTQYF.

The V call is TRBV12-3 or TRBV12-4, the J call TRBJ1-4; TRBD1 aligns across 10 bases. The CDR3 sequence is 16 residues long. J gave up 5 bases and V 3 bases, and 6 bases lay outside the gene matches. The CDR3 DNA is TGTGCCAGCAGTTTGATCCTGGGACAGGGGAATGAAAAACTGTTTTTT. Protein: CASSLILGQGNEKLFF.

Many counts were recorded for this clonotype. This chain uses TRBV5-1 with TRBJ2-1; 7 bases agree with TRBD2. The CDR3 has 15 amino acids. Germline V CDR1 and CDR2: SGHRS, YFSETQ. V lost 0 bases and J lost 5; bases outside the gene matches: 5. The CDR3 DNA sequence: TGCGCCAGCAGCTTGGAGCTAGCGGAGAACAATGAGCAGTTCTTC. It specifies CASSLELAENNEQFF.

This clonotype came up a few times. The V call is TRBV6-5, the J call TRBJ2-7, with a weak D call TRBD1 (7 bases). V lost 8 bases and J lost 4, with 15 bases in between. Germline V gene lookup returns CDR1 MNHEY and CDR2 SVGAGI. This CDR3 is built from 13 residues. The CDR3 is CASGRDSGYEQYF. The CDR3, as DNA: TGTGCCAGCGGGCGGGACAGCGGATACGAGCAGTACTTC.

This chain links TRBV29-1 with TRBJ2-3, with 8 bases that match TRBD2. V gave up 8 bases and J gave up 4 bases; unmatched junction bases: 11. Germline V lookup: CDR1 SQVTM, CDR2 ANQGSEA. The CDR3 length is 14 residues. The CDR3 spells CSTRGGEIPDTQYF. CDR3 DNA: TGCAGCACACGGGGGGGGGAAATCCCAGATACGCAGTATTTT.

The table lists this clonotype with a few counts. The V and J genes are TRBV6-2 or TRBV6-3 and TRBJ2-7; 7 nucleotides agree with TRBD1. The germline CDR1 and CDR2 sequences are MNHEY and SVGEGT. Germline trimming cut 6 bases from V and 0 bases from J; bases unmatched to any gene: 14. This CDR3 contains 17 residues. CDR3 sequence: CASSYNAGQASSYEQYF. The CDR3 DNA follows: TGTGCCAGCAGCTACAACGCCGGACAGGCTAGCTCCTACGAGCAGTACTTC.